This T cell receptor (beta chain) stems from a study of T cell clonality in common variable immunodeficiency. V trimming: 4 bases; J trimming: 1 base; junction bases outside the gene matches: 4. The length of the CDR3 is 13 residues. The germline V gene has CDR1 SQVTM and CDR2 ANQGSEA. General study points: Fewer deletions and N-nucleotide insertions were reportedly seen in common variable immunodeficiency TCR beta sequences. TCRbeta clonality was increased in CVID versus healthy controls. Compared with controls, CVID subjects had fewer shared TCRbeta clones.

Control and CVID samples contributed equal amounts of genomic DNA. Sequenced by immunoSEQ multiplex PCR; TCRdb stores in-frame clones only, minus some. The sample shows about 52,000 clones, none of them appearing just once. This clone was seen ten or more times. Its antigen is not identified. Coverage ceases 3 residues before the CDR3 finishes, and the germline J gene fills in the end. V usage is TRBV29-1 and J usage is TRBJ2-7; 7 positions agree with TRBD1. Source material: peripheral blood mononuclear cells. This TCR was sampled from a person aged 18 to 70 in good health. The CDR3 sequence is CSVGTGKSYEQYF. Partial CDR3 DNA: TGCAGCGTTGGGACAGGTAAATCCTACGAG.